This T cell receptor (beta chain) was found in a study of CD8+ T cells in alopecia areata (dated by TCRdb to the late 2010s). Some background on the complete study: The treated patients, all with moderate-to-severe alopecia areata, were enrolled in an open-label pilot trial of oral tofacitinib given at 5 to 10 mg twice daily. Scalp tissue and sorted CD4+ and CD8+ peripheral blood T cells from patchy and totalis/universalis alopecia areata patients and from healthy controls were covered by human TCRbeta sequencing. Tofacitinib was administered for 6 to 18 months, and 6 months of follow-up off drug were then conducted to assess delayed response and recurrence. RNA came from the PAXgene miRNA kit for fixed scalp, the miRNeasy kit for PBMCs, and the RNeasy kit for mouse skin. TCRbeta CDR3 regions were amplified by immunoSEQ multiplex PCR using 35 Vbeta forward and 13 Jbeta reverse primers. Patients on tofacitinib were biopsied at baseline and after 4 and 24 weeks of treatment, and several of the patients also had a later scalp biopsy. Scalp clonality was compared across normal scalp (n=4), patchy alopecia areata scalp (n=8), and alopecia totalis/universalis scalp (n=8). In both human patients and the C3H/HeJ mouse model, the study applied high-throughput TCRbeta sequencing to look at T cell clonal expansion in alopecia areata. General study outcomes and caveats: TCR sequences shared between patients were less clear than in mice, possibly partly because of HLA diversity in the patient population. Resident alphabeta T cells in normal human skin are also sequenced, complicating scalp TCR repertoire analysis, unlike mouse skin dominated by gammadelta T cells. Compared with normal scalp, lesional scalp had higher clonality and more expanded CD8+ clones, particularly in alopecia totalis/universalis, a pattern that suggests antigenic drive.

Taken from cysteine to phenylalanine, the CDR3 has 12 residues. Only the CDR3 DNA stays, 36 bases, in frame from base 1. The germline V gene supplies CDR1 SQVTM and CDR2 ANQGSEA. Trimming removed 5 bases from V and 1 base from J, leaving 8 bases between the germline ends. This clone has only one observation. No antigen is known for it. No base quality values were provided; no much bigger clone lies one nucleotide off. This sample's time point label indicates: baseline before oral tofacitinib. Peripheral blood and lesional scalp punch biopsies were obtained from patients with alopecia areata. PBMCs were separated by density centrifugation and stained for CD3, CD4 and CD8, after which CD4+ and CD8+ T cells were sorted on a FACSAria. Library preparation employed the immunoSEQ multiplex PCR assay. For TCR sequencing, RNA was extracted from every sample and reverse transcribed into cDNA to serve as template. First-strand cDNA was synthesized with SuperScript III using a 2:1 mix of oligo-dT and random hexamers. A synthetic immune receptor repertoire was used to gauge amplification bias, and whatever bias remained was removed computationally. The published analysis was carried out like this. Raw reads were preprocessed to remove errors, and CDR3 was defined according to IMGT conventions as the region from the conserved cysteine to phenylalanine. Clonality was computed as 1 minus the Shannon entropy, with the entropy normalized by log2 of the number of productive unique TCRs. Whether scalp clones were CD4 or CD8 was inferred by matching scalp TCRbeta sequences against CD4 and CD8 repertoires sorted from blood. TCRdb retrieved this table from immuneACCESS and kept in-frame rearrangements only. Not all clones are present; in checked studies, unresolved V genes account for under half, and no reason is known for the remainder. Clone size and V and J calls were adopted from that table, with D and trimming inferred from the DNA. The sample profile shows under 300,000 clones; 67% of them were found once. The ten largest clonotypes hold roughly 1.2% of the sample.

The specimen comprised CD4+ T cells sorted from blood, sampled at week 0. This TCR was recovered from a human donor with alopecia areata. The chain couples TRBV29-1 to TRBJ2-5; TRBD2 is possibly the D segment (6 matching bases). The CDR3 here reads CSVLASQETQYF. The sequence in DNA is TGCAGCGTTCTAGCGAGCCAAGAGACCCAGTACTTC.